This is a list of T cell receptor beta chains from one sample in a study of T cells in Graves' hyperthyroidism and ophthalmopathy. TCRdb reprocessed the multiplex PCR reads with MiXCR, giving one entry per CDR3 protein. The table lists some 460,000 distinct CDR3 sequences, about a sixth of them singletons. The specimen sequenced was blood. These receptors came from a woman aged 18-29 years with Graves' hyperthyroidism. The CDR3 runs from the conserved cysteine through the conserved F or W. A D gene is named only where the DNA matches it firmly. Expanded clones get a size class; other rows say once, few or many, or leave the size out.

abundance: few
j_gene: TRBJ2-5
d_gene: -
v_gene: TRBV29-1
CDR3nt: TGCAGCGTTGGGGGGACCCAGTACTTC
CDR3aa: CSVGGTQYF

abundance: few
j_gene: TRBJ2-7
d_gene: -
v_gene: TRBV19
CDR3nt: TGTGCCAGTAGCCCCTTGCCAGGGGGGGTCTCCTACGAGCAGTACTTC
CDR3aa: CASSPLPGGVSYEQYF

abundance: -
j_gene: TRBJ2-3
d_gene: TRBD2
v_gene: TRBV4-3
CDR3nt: TGCGCCAGCAGCCAAGATAAAACGGGGGGGACAGATACGCAGTATTTT
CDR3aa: CASSQDKTGGTDTQYF

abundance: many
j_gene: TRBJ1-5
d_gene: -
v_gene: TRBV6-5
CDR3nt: TGTGCCAGCAGTTACTCACCGGGGACAAAAAACGATCAGCCCCAGCATTTT
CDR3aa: CASSYSPGTKNDQPQHF

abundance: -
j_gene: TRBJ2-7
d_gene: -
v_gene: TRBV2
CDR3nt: TGTGCCAGCAGTGAAGGAATTTACTCCTACGAGCAGTACTTC
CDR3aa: CASSEGIYSYEQYF

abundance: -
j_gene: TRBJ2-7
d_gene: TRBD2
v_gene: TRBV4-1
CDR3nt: TGCGCCAGCAGCCAAGATTTTGCGCGGCGGGAGCCGTACTTC
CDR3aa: CASSQDFARREPYF

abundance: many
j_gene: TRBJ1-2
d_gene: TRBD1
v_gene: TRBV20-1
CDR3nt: TGCAGTGCTAGAGAGGGACAGGGTAATCATGGCTACACCTTC
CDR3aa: CSAREGQGNHGYTF

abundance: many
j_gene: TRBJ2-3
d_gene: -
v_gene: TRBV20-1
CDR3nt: TGCAGTGCTAGAGATGAGAGGCGGGGAAGCACAGATACGCAGTATTTT
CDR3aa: CSARDERRGSTDTQYF

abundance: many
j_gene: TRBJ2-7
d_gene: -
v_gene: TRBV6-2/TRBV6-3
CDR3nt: TGTGCCAGCCTGGGCACAGGGAGAGGATACGAGCAGTACTTC
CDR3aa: CASLGTGRGYEQYF

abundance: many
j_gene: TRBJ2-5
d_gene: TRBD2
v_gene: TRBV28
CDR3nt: TGTGCCAGCAGTCGACTAGCGCGTTACCAAGAGACCCAGTACTTC
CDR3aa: CASSRLARYQETQYF

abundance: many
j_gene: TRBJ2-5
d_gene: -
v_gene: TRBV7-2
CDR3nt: TGTGCCAGCAGCTTACGGGGGGCTGGGGAGACCCAGTACTTC
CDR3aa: CASSLRGAGETQYF

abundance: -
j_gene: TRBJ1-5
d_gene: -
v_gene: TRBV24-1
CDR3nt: TGTGCCACCAGTGATTTGGAAGGAAATCAGCCCCAGCATTTT
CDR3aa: CATSDLEGNQPQHF

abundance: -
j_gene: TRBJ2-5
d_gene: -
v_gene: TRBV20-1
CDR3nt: TGCAGTGCTAGAGGTGGCGAGGCCCAGTACTTC
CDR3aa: CSARGGEAQYF

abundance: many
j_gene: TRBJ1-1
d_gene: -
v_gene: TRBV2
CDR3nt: TGTGCCAGCAGTGAAGAGGCCAGAGATGAAGCTTTCTTT
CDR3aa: CASSEEARDEAFF

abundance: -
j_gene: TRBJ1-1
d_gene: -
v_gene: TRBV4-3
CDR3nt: TGCGCCAGCAGCCAAGATCTAACGGGGGGTTGGAGTGAAGCTTTCTTT
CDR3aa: CASSQDLTGGWSEAFF

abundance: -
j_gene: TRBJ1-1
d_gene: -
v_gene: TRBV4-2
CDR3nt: TGTGCCAGCAGCCAAGTTGGGTCCCGGAACACTGAAGCTTTCTTT
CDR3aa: CASSQVGSRNTEAFF

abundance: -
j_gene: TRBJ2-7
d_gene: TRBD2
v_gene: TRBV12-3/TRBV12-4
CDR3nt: TGTGCCAGCAGTCCCTTAACTAGCGGGGGGCGCTACGAGCAGTACTTC
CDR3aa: CASSPLTSGGRYEQYF

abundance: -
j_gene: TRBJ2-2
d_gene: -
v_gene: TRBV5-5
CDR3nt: TGTGCCAGCAGCTTGGGGGCCGCGAACACCGGGGAGCTGTTTTTT
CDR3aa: CASSLGAANTGELFF

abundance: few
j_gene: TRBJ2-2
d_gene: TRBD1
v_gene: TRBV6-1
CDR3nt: TGTGCCAGCCCAAGACAGGGGGCAGGGGACACCGGGGAGCTGTTTTTT
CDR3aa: CASPRQGAGDTGELFF

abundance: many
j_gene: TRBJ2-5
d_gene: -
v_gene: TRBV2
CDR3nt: TGTGCCAGCAGTGTGAGGGGACAAGAGACCCAGTACTTC
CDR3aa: CASSVRGQETQYF

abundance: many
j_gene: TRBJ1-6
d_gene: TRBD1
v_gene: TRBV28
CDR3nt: TGTGCCAGCAGTTTACCACCAGGGACAGGGTGGAGCTCCTATAATTCACCCCTCCACTTT
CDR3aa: CASSLPPGTGWSSYNSPLHF

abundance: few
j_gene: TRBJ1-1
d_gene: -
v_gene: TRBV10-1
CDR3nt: TGCGCCAGTCAGCAGGGAGTAAACACTGAAGCTTTCTTT
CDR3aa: CASQQGVNTEAFF

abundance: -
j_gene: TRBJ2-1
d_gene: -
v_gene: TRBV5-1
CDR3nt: TGCGCCAGCAGCGGCGGACCAGGGGTCTACAATGAGCAGTTCTTC
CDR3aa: CASSGGPGVYNEQFF

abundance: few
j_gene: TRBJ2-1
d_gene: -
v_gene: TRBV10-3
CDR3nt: TGTGCCATCAGCAAGGGTTTTACGGAGAACAATGAGCAGTTCTTC
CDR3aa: CAISKGFTENNEQFF